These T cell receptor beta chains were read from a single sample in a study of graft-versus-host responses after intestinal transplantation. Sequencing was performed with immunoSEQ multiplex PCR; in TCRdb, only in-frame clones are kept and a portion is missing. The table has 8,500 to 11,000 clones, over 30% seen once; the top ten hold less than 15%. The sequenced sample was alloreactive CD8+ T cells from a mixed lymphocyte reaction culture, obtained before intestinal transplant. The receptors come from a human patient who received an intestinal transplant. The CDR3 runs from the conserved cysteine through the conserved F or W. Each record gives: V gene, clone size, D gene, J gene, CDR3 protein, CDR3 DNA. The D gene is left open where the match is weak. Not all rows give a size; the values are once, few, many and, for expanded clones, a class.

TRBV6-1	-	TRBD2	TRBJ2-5	CASSEHGGGAETQYF	TGTGCCAGCAGTGAACACGGCGGGGGGGCGGAGACCCAGTACTTC
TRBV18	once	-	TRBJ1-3	CASSPGLTQVHSGNTIYF	TGTGCCAGCTCACCAGGGTTAACACAGGTACACTCTGGAAACACCATATATTTT
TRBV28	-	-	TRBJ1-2	CASRSLGLRYTF	TGTGCCAGCAGAAGTTTGGGGCTGCGCTACACCTTC
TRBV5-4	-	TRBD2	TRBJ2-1	CASSLVGLAGDEQFF	TGTGCCAGCAGCTTGGTGGGACTAGCCGGGGATGAGCAGTTCTTC
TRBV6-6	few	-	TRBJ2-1	CASSRRADTYNEQFF	TGTGCCAGCAGCCGGAGGGCGGATACCTACAATGAGCAGTTCTTC
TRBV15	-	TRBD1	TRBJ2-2	CATSSATGSPGELFF	TGTGCCACCAGCAGTGCGACAGGGTCACCCGGGGAGCTGTTTTTT
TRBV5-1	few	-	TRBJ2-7	CASSLMWRRAYEQYF	TGCGCCAGCAGCTTGATGTGGAGAAGAGCCTACGAGCAGTACTTC
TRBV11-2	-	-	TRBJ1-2	CASSLTVYYGYTF	TGTGCCAGCAGCTTAACGGTATACTATGGCTACACCTTC
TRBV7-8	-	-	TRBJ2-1	CASSFTGTGKNEQFF	TGTGCCAGCAGCTTCACGGGGACTGGGAAAAATGAGCAGTTCTTC
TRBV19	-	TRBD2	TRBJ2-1	CASSIGTSGYNEQFF	TGTGCCAGTAGTATCGGGACTAGCGGGTACAATGAGCAGTTCTTC
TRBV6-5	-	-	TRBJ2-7	CASSYTPDSSYEQYF	TGTGCCAGCAGTTACACCCCCGACAGCTCCTACGAGCAGTACTTC
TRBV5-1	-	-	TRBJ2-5	CASSLTLWTEAQETQYF	TGCGCCAGCAGCTTGACTTTATGGACAGAGGCGCAAGAGACCCAGTACTTC
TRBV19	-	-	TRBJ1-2	CASSIGHDGYTF	TGTGCCAGTAGTATCGGTCATGATGGCTACACCTTC
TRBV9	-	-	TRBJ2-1	CASSVGGTRYDEQFF	TGTGCCAGCAGCGTAGGAGGCACGCGGTACGATGAGCAGTTCTTC
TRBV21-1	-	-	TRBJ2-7	CASSKMESSGSWEQYF	TGTGCCAGCAGCAAAATGGAATCTAGCGGGAGTTGGGAGCAGTACTTC
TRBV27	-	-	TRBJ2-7	CASSLGAGAYYEQYF	TGTGCCAGCAGTTTAGGGGCGGGGGCCTACTACGAGCAGTACTTC
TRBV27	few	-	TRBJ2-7	CASSYGGGNEQYF	TGTGCCAGCAGTTACGGAGGGGGCAACGAGCAGTACTTC
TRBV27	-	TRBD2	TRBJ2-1	CASSYIATSGPNEQFF	TGTGCCAGCAGTTACATAGCGACTAGCGGACCGAATGAGCAGTTCTTC
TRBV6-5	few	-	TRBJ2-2	CASSFSDTGELFF	TGTGCCAGCAGTTTCAGCGACACCGGGGAGCTGTTTTTT
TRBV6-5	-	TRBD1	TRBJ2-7	CASSLGQGPFYEQYF	TGTGCCAGCAGTTTGGGACAGGGACCGTTCTACGAGCAGTACTTC
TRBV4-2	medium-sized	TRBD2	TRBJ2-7	CASSQGSSGTYEQYF	TGTGCCAGCAGCCAAGGGTCTAGCGGGACCTACGAGCAGTACTTC
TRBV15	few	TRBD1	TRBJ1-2	CATRNPSGTGVNYGYTF	TGTGCCACCCGAAACCCGTCCGGGACAGGGGTTAACTATGGCTACACCTTC
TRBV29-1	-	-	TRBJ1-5	CSVAWQGAGPQHF	TGCAGCGTTGCTTGGCAGGGTGCTGGACCCCAGCATTTT
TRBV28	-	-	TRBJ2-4	CASSSILGDIQYF	TGTGCCAGCAGTTCCATTCTCGGGGACATTCAGTACTTC
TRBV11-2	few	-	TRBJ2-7	CASSLGQTYEQYF	TGTGCCAGCAGCTTAGGACAGACCTACGAGCAGTACTTC
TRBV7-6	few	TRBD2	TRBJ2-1	CASFKSGGGSSYNEQFF	TGTGCCAGTTTTAAGAGCGGGGGAGGGAGCTCCTACAATGAGCAGTTCTTC
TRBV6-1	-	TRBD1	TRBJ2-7	CASRHPTGHEQYF	TGTGCCAGCAGGCATCCGACAGGGCACGAGCAGTACTTC
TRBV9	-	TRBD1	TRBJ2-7	CASSAGTGEYEQYF	TGTGCCAGCAGCGCCGGGACAGGGGAGTACGAGCAGTACTTC
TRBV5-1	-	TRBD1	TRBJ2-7	CASSLEGQGWDYEQYF	TGCGCCAGCAGCTTGGAGGGACAGGGCTGGGACTACGAGCAGTACTTC
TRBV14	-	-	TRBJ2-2	CASSPGTTNTGELFF	TGTGCCAGCAGCCCCGGGACAACCAACACCGGGGAGCTGTTTTTT